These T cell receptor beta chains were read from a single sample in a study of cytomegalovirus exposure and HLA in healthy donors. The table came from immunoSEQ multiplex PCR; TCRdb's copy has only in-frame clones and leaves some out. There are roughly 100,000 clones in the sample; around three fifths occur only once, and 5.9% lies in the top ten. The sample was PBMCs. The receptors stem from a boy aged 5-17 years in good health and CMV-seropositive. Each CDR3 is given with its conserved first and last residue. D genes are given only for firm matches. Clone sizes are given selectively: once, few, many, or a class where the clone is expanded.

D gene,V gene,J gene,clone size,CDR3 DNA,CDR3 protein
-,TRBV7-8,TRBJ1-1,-,TGTGCCAGCAGCCCAATCCCGGGTGAAGCTTTCTTT,CASSPIPGEAFF
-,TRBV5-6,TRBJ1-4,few,TGTGCCAGCAGCTTGTCTAGATGGAAAGAGACAGTTAATGAAAAACTGTTTTTT,CASSLSRWKETVNEKLFF
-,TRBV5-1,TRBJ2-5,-,TGCGCCAGCAGCTTGAGGAGGGAAGGGACCCAGTACTTC,CASSLRREGTQYF
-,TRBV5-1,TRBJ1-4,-,TGCGCCAGCAGCTTAACAGGGTCCGTGAGGGAAAAACTGTTTTTT,CASSLTGSVREKLFF
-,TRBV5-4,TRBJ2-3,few,TGTGCCAGCAGCTTGGTCCCTTACGAGGATACGCAGTATTTT,CASSLVPYEDTQYF
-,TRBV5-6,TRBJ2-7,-,TGTGCCAGCAGCCGGTCCGGGACAATCTACGAGCAGTACTTC,CASSRSGTIYEQYF
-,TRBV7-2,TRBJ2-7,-,TGTGCCAGCAGTCGCCCACCCAGGGCGTACGAGCAGTACTTC,CASSRPPRAYEQYF
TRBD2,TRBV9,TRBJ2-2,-,TGTGCCAGCAGCGTGGGTGGGATAACGGGAGGGCCTCGCGGGGAGCTGTTTTTT,CASSVGGITGGPRGELFF
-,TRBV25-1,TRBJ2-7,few,TGTGCCAGCAGTGAATTCGAGACAGCCTACGAGCAGTACTTC,CASSEFETAYEQYF
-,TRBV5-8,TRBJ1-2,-,TGTGCCAGCAGCTTTGGCAGGGGAAACTATGGCTACACCTTC,CASSFGRGNYGYTF
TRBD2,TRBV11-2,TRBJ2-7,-,TGTGCCAGCAGCTTAATAGCGGGAGGGCCGGGGGAGCAGTACTTC,CASSLIAGGPGEQYF
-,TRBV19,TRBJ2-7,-,TGTGCCAGTAGTTCAACTCAGGGATACGAGCAGTACTTC,CASSSTQGYEQYF
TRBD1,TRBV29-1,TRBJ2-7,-,TGCAGCGTTACCCCGGGACAGGGCTACGAGCAGTACTTC,CSVTPGQGYEQYF
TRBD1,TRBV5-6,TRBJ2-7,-,TGTGCCAGCAACACAGGGGTACCCTACGAGCAGTACTTC,CASNTGVPYEQYF
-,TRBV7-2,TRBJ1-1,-,TGTGCCAGCAGTCCAGGAACAGGGAAGCGAGCTTTCTTT,CASSPGTGKRAFF
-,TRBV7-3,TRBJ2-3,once,TGTGCCAGCAGCTCTCCCCTTCAGGGTACAGATACGCAGTATTTT,CASSSPLQGTDTQYF